The source of this T cell receptor (beta chain) is a study of response to subunit inactivated influenza vaccine. TCRdb analysed the RT-PCR reads with MiXCR anew, one entry per CDR3 protein. The sample includes fewer than 600,000 distinct CDR3 sequences, 6.5% to 8% of them seen just once. Study-wide results and limits: The authors proposed limited new T cell recruitment per seasonal influenza vaccination.

Germline lookup yields CDR1 LGHNA and CDR2 YNFKEQ. The CDR3 is made up of 18 amino acids. With 2 bases removed from V and 0 bases from J, the gap between germline ends came to 18 bases. This clonotype was counted many times. Its antigen is unknown. This rearrangement joins TRBV4-2 to TRBJ2-3; D is perhaps TRBD1 (6 bases). The receptor's source is a man between 50 and 75 years old who received an inactivated influenza vaccine. The input for sequencing was PBMCs from blood, taken about 23 months after vaccination. The CDR3 here is CASSQSRPGHLSTDTQYF. CDR3 nucleotide sequence: TGTGCCAGCAGCCAATCACGACCGGGACACCTTAGCACAGATACGCAGTATTTT.